These T cell receptor beta chains were read from a single sample in a study of T cells in Graves' hyperthyroidism and ophthalmopathy. TCRdb redid the calling of the multiplex PCR reads with MiXCR, one entry per CDR3 protein. The table has roughly 570,000 distinct CDR3 sequences, about 43% seen once. The sample comprised peripheral blood or thyroid tissue (not recorded which). The source is a woman aged 18-29 years with Graves' hyperthyroidism. The CDR3 runs from the conserved cysteine through the conserved F or W. The D gene is left open where the match is weak. Clone size appears in some rows only: once, few, many, or a class for an expanded clone.

TRBV2	many	TRBJ1-5	TRBD1	TGTGCCAGCAGTGGAGAGACAGGGGGTTATAGCAATCAGCCCCAGCATTTT	CASSGETGGYSNQPQHF
TRBV20-1	many	TRBJ1-4	.	TGCAGTGCTAGTTCCGATAATGAAAAACTGTTTTTT	CSASSDNEKLFF
TRBV15	many	TRBJ1-5	.	TGTGCCACCAGCAGAGATGGGGGTAGCAATCAGCCCCAGCATTTT	CATSRDGGSNQPQHF
TRBV7-3	.	TRBJ1-1	TRBD1	TGTGCCAGCAGCCCTGACACGGGACAGGTTGGCACTGAAGCTTTCTTT	CASSPDTGQVGTEAFF
TRBV11-1	few	TRBJ1-3	.	TGTGCCAGCAGCTTGAGGGCAAACTCTGGAAACACCATATATTTT	CASSLRANSGNTIYF
TRBV29-1	.	TRBJ1-1	.	TGCAGCGCCGGCGGGGGAGGGACGATGAACACTGAAGCTTTCTTT	CSAGGGGTMNTEAFF
TRBV7-2	.	TRBJ1-5	.	TGTGCCAGCAGCCCGCTTGCAGGGGCGAGCAATCAGCCCCAGCATTTT	CASSPLAGASNQPQHF
TRBV7-8	.	TRBJ2-1	.	TGTGCCAGCAATGCCCGAGGGGTCCCTACCTACAATGAGCAGTTCTTC	CASNARGVPTYNEQFF
TRBV6-1	many	TRBJ2-2	.	TGTGCCAGCAGAACGGGACCGACGAACACCGGGGAGCTGTTTTTT	CASRTGPTNTGELFF
TRBV4-2	many	TRBJ2-2	.	TGTGCCAGCAGCCACCTACTGGACGGGGAGCTGTTTTTT	CASSHLLDGELFF
TRBV29-1	.	TRBJ1-1	TRBD1	TGCAGCGTCGGACAGGGCTTCTTT	CSVGQGFF
TRBV7-2	many	TRBJ2-5	TRBD2	TGTGCCAGCAGCACACGTCGGGGCGGGAGGGCTTTACAAGAGACCCAGTACTTC	CASSTRRGGRALQETQYF
TRBV12-3/TRBV12-4	.	TRBJ2-7	.	TGTGCCAGCAGTTCACTGAAAAGGCGGATCTTTTACGAGCAGTACTTC	CASSSLKRRIFYEQYF
TRBV24-1	once	TRBJ2-5	.	TGTGCCACCAGTGATGTTGGAGGGGACCAAGAGACCCAGTACTTC	CATSDVGGDQETQYF
TRBV7-3	once	TRBJ2-2	TRBD1	TGTGCCAGCAGCTCAAGGACAGGGGTTGTAGGGGAGCTGTTTTTT	CASSSRTGVVGELFF
TRBV5-1	many	TRBJ1-3	TRBD1	TGCGCCAGCAGCTTTACAGGGGCCGGAAACACCATATATTTT	CASSFTGAGNTIYF
TRBV9	.	TRBJ2-5	TRBD2	TGTGCCAGCAGCGTAGTAATAGCGGGAGGGCCTGGAGAGACCCAGTACTTC	CASSVVIAGGPGETQYF
TRBV2	.	TRBJ2-3	TRBD1	TGTGCCAGCAGTCTAACAGGGGGCTTCGGCGATACGCAGTATTTT	CASSLTGGFGDTQYF
TRBV2	many	TRBJ1-5	.	TGTGCCAGCAGGGGGACATACAATCAGCCCCAGCATTTT	CASRGTYNQPQHF
TRBV25-1	many	TRBJ2-2	TRBD1	TGTGCCAGCAGTGACTGGGACAGGCACGCAAGCACGAACACCGGGGAGCTGTTTTTT	CASSDWDRHASTNTGELFF
TRBV12-3/TRBV12-4	.	TRBJ1-5	TRBD1	TGCGCCAGCAGCCAAAGCCCCGGACAGGGGAGCGAGCAGCCCCAGCATTTT	CASSQSPGQGSEQPQHF
TRBV3-1	many	TRBJ2-7	.	TGTGCCAGCAGCCAACGCTCCCTCGGGCGGTACGAGCAGTACTTC	CASSQRSLGRYEQYF
TRBV12-3/TRBV12-4	many	TRBJ1-5	.	TGTGCCAGCAGTCCCAGAGCTGCCCAGGGTCTACAGCCCCAGCATTTT	CASSPRAAQGLQPQHF